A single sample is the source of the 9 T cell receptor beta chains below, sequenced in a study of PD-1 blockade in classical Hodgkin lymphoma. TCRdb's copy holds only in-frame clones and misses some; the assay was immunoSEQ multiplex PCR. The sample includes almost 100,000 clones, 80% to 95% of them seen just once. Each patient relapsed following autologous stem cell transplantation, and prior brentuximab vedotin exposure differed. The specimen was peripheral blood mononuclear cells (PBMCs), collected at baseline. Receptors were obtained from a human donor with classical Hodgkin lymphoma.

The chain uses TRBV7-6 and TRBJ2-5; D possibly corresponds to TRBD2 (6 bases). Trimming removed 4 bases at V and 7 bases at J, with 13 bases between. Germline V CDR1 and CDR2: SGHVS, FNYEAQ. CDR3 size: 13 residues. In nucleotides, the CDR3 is TGTGCCAGCAGCTCACGGGAGAGGGGGACCCAGTACTTC. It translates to CASSSRERGTQYF.

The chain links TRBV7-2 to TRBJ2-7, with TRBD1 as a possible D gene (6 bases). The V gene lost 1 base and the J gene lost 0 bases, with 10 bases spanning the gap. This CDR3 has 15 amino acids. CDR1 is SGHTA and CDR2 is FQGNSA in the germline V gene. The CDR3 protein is CASSLVMGHSYEQYF. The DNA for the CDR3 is TGTGCCAGCAGCTTAGTGATGGGACACTCCTACGAGCAGTACTTC.

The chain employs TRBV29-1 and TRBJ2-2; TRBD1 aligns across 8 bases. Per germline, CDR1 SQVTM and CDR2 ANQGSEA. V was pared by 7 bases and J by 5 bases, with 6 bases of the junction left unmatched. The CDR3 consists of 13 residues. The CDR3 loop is CSADRGGTGELFF. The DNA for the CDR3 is TGCAGCGCTGACAGGGGTGGGACCGGGGAGCTGTTTTTT.

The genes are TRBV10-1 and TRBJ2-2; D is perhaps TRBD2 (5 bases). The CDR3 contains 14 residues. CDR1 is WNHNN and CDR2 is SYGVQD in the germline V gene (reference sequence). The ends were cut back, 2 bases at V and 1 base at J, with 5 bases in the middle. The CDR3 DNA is TGCGCCAGCAGTGAGGAGGGGAACACCGGGGAGCTGTTTTTT. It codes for CASSEEGNTGELFF.

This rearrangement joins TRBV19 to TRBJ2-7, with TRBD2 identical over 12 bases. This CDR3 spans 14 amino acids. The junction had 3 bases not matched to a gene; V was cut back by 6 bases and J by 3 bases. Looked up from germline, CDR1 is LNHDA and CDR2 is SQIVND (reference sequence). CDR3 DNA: TGTGCCAGTAGGGTGACTAGCGGGAGCTACGAGCAGTACTTC. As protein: CASRVTSGSYEQYF.

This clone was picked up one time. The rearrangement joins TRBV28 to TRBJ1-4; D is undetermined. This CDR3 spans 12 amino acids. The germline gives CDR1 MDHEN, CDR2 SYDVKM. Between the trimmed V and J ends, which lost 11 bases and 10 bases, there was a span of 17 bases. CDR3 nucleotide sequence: TGTGCCGGCCGGGAGTCCGAGGGAAAACTGTTTTTT. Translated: CAGRESEGKLFF.

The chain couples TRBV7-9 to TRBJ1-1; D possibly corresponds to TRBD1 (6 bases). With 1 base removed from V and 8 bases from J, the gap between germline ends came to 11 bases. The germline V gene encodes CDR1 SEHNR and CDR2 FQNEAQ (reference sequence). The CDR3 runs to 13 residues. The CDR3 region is CASSLVGAEEAFF. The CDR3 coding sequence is TGTGCCAGCAGCTTAGTGGGGGCGGAGGAAGCTTTCTTT.

Here the CDR3 reads CASSPPGTYTEAFF. DNA of the CDR3: TGCGCCAGCAGCCCCCCCGGGACCTACACTGAAGCTTTCTTT. The chain is built from TRBV4-1 and TRBJ1-1, with TRBD1 as a possible D gene (5 bases). V lost 4 bases to trimming and J lost 3 bases, with 12 bases between them. CDR3 size: 14 residues. The germline CDR1 and CDR2 sequences are MGHRA and YSYEKL.

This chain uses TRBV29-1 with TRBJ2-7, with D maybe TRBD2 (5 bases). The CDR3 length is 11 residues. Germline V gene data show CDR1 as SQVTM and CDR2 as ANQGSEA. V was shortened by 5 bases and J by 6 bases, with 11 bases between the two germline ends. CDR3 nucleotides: TGCAGCGTTAGAGGCGGGTTCGAGCAGTACTTC. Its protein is CSVRGGFEQYF.